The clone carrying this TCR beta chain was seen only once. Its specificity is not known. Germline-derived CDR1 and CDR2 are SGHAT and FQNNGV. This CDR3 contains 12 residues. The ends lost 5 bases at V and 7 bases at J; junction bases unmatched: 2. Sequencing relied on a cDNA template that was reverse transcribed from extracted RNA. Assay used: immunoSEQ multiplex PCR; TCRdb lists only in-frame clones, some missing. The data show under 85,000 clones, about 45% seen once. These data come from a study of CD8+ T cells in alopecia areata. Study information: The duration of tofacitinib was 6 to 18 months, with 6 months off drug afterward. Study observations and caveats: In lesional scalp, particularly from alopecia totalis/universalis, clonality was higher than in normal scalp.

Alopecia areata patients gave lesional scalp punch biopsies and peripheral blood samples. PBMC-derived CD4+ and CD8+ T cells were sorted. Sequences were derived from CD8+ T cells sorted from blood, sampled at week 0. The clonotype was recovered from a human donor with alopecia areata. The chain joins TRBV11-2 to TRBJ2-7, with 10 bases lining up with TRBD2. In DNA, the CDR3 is TGTGCCAGCAGCGGGGGACTAGCGGAGCAGTACTTC. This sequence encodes CASSGGLAEQYF.